These 19 T cell receptor beta chains were sequenced from one sample in a study of T cell repertoires in cytomegalovirus infection. Via MiXCR, TCRdb re-called the reads, giving one row per CDR3 protein. Of about 310,000 distinct CDR3 sequences in the sample, about a tenth are singletons; the top ten hold less than 3%. Sample: PBMCs. Source of these receptors: a human donor in good health (CMV status not recorded). Some clones in this sample may be carry-over from other donors' samples.

This clonotype was counted many times. The rearrangement joins TRBV6-1 to TRBJ2-3; 12 bases map to TRBD2. Unmatched junction bases numbered 11, after V lost 5 bases and J lost 2 bases. In germline, CDR1 is MNHNS, CDR2 SASEGT. This CDR3 has 18 residues. The CDR3 region is CASSFGLAGTFYTDTQYF. The DNA of the CDR3 is TGTGCCAGCAGTTTCGGACTAGCGGGGACTTTTTACACAGATACGCAGTATTTT.

This clonotype was seen a few times. The chain recombines TRBV6-1 with TRBJ2-3; 10 bases are a match to TRBD1. This CDR3 spans 16 amino acids. Trimming removed 5 bases from V and 0 bases from J; junction bases left unmatched: 5. The germline CDR1 and CDR2 sequences are MNHNS and SASEGT. The CDR3 region has the DNA TGTGCCAGCAGTACCGGGACAGGGGCTAGCACAGATACGCAGTATTTT. This translates into CASSTGTGASTDTQYF.

This clonotype was counted at least ten times. This rearrangement joins TRBV6-2 or TRBV6-3 to TRBJ2-2; D ambiguous. CDR1 and CDR2 (germline): MNHEY, SVGEGT. CDR3 length: 15 residues. V was clipped by 0 bases and J by 3 bases, with 8 bases between them. CDR3 coding DNA: TGTGCCAGCAGTTACTCGACCAGATACACCGGGGAGCTGTTTTTT. Translating gives CASSYSTRYTGELFF.

The rearrangement links TRBV29-1 to TRBJ1-2, with D perhaps TRBD1 (5 bases). Germline loops: CDR1 SQVTM, CDR2 ANQGSEA. CDR3 length: 13 residues. Between the trimmed V and J ends, which lost 7 bases and 7 bases, there was a span of 19 bases. Written as DNA, the CDR3 is TGCAGCGCTACCGGGGCGACGGACGGTGGCTACACCTTC. This translates into CSATGATDGGYTF.

The chain joins TRBV28 to TRBJ2-4; D call uncertain. The CDR3 sequence is 14 residues long. The germline V gene has CDR1 MDHEN and CDR2 SYDVKM. Trimming took off 7 bases at V and 0 bases at J, with 10 bases between the two ends. The CDR3 is CASNSVPAKNIQYF. CDR3 nucleotides: TGTGCCAGCAATTCCGTCCCAGCCAAAAACATTCAGTACTTC.

This clonotype came up a few times. The gene calls are TRBV10-3 and TRBJ2-3; 12 bases are a match to TRBD2. CDR1 ENHRY and CDR2 SYGVKD come from the germline V gene. The V segment lost 4 bases and the J segment 0 bases; nucleotides outside the gene matches: 2. This CDR3 has 16 amino acids. This chain's CDR3 is CAISGGLAGSTDTQYF. CDR3 in DNA: TGTGCCATCAGTGGGGGACTAGCGGGCAGCACAGATACGCAGTATTTT.

This clonotype has at least ten counts. This could be a read error, since a much larger clone is one nucleotide away. In nucleotides, the CDR3 is TGTGCCAGCAGCTTAGGGCTCACAGATACGCAGTATTTT. It codes for CASSLGLTDTQYF. The chain recombines TRBV11-2 with TRBJ2-3; D remains ambiguous. V was clipped by 1 base and J by 2 bases, with 4 bases between them. This CDR3 is built from 13 residues. Germline V lookup: CDR1 SGHAT, CDR2 FQNNGV. Full variable domain (remainder filled in from reference TRBV11-2 and TRBJ2-3): EAGVAQSPRYKIIEKRQSVAFWCNPISGHATLYWYQQILGQGPKLLIQFQNNGVVDDSQLPKDRFSAERLKGVDSTLKIQPAKLEDSAVYLCASSLGLTDTQYFGPGTRLTVL.

There are many counts of this clonotype. The V call is TRBV20-1, the J call TRBJ2-5; TRBD1 matches at 7 bases. Germline CDR1 reads DFQATT; CDR2 reads SNEGSKA (reference sequence). With 5 bases clipped from V and 3 bases from J, the junction kept 6 bases outside the gene matches. CDR3 length: 13 residues. CDR3 bases: TGCAGTGCTGATGGACAGGTTAAAGAGACCCAGTACTTC. This translates into CSADGQVKETQYF.

This clonotype was observed many times. CDR3 DNA: TGTGCCAGCAGCTCAGGACTAGCGGGGGCTCTTGGGGCCCAGTACTTC. Its translation: CASSSGLAGALGAQYF. The rearrangement links TRBV5-8 to TRBJ2-5; TRBD2 matches 13 bases. The CDR3 extends over 16 amino acids. Trimming cost V 3 bases and J 9 bases; bases outside gene matches: 11. The germline gives CDR1 SGHTS, CDR2 YDEGEE.

This clonotype was counted many times. The rearrangement uses TRBV7-2 and TRBJ2-1; no clear D gene. CDR1 is SGHTA and CDR2 is FQGNSA in the germline V gene. Trimming pared 10 bases from V and 5 bases from J, leaving 15 bases between. The CDR3 consists of 13 residues. This CDR3 reads CAIREAANNEQFF. CDR3 nucleotides: TGTGCCATCCGTGAAGCAGCGAACAATGAGCAGTTCTTC. Variable domain in full (rest from reference TRBV7-2 and TRBJ2-1): GAGVSQSPSNKVTEKGKDVELRCDPISGHTALYWYRQSLGQGLEFLIYFQGNSAPDKSGLPSDRFSAERTGGSVSTLTIQRTQQEDSAVYLCAIREAANNEQFFGPGTRLTVL.

This clonotype was detected ten times or more. The chain recombines TRBV2 with TRBJ2-7; TRBD1 might be the D (6 bases). Germline loops: CDR1 SNHLY, CDR2 FYNNEI. This CDR3 comprises 13 residues. Trimming pared 6 bases from V and 5 bases from J, leaving 14 bases between. The CDR3 DNA sequence: TGTGCCAGCAGCCTTCGACAGGTCCACGAGCAGTACGTC. Protein: CASSLRQVHEQYV.

This clonotype was recorded at least ten times. The chain combines TRBV11-1 with TRBJ1-2; D is uncertain. CDR1 SGHAT and CDR2 FQDESV come from the germline V gene (reference sequence). Trimming left V 5 bases short and J 3 bases short, with 10 bases between. CDR3 length: 13 amino acids. The CDR3 region is CASSQRTHYGYTF. The DNA of the CDR3 is TGTGCCAGCAGCCAACGTACCCACTATGGCTACACCTTC.

The DNA for the CDR3 is TGTGCCAGCAGCCCGGACGTAAATGAAAAACTGTTTTTT. The encoded protein is CASSPDVNEKLFF. The chain joins TRBV5-6 to TRBJ1-4; no clear D gene. CDR1 is SGHDT and CDR2 is YYEEEE in the germline V gene. Trimming took 4 bases from V and 5 from J, leaving 9 bases between them. The CDR3 length is 13 residues.

This clonotype was counted at least ten times. The chain couples TRBV6-1 to TRBJ1-5; possible D gene TRBD1, 6 bases. CDR1 and CDR2 (germline): MNHNS, SASEGT. Trimming cost V 7 bases and J 3 bases, with 13 bases left between them. CDR3 size: 14 residues. CDR3 sequence: CASNTRGFNQPQHF. DNA for the CDR3: TGTGCCAGCAACACCAGGGGTTTCAATCAGCCCCAGCATTTT.

The chain has TRBV5-1 and TRBJ2-6; 10 bases fit TRBD1. Per germline, CDR1 SGHRS and CDR2 YFSETQ. The CDR3 loop spans 18 amino acids. The ends lost 4 bases at V and 2 bases at J; junction bases unmatched: 9. The CDR3 reads CASSRIDRGPAGANVLTF. DNA of the CDR3: TGCGCCAGCAGCCGCATTGACAGGGGGCCCGCTGGGGCCAACGTCCTGACTTTC.

This clonotype came up many times. The chain combines TRBV7-8 with TRBJ2-1, with D possibly matching TRBD1 (6 bases). Looked up from germline, CDR1 is SGHVS and CDR2 is FQNEAQ. The CDR3 runs to 17 residues. V was cut by 5 bases and J by 0 bases, with 17 bases left in between. The CDR3: CASSRRRQGISYNEQFF. CDR3 coding DNA: TGTGCCAGCAGCCGCCGTCGCCAGGGGATCTCCTACAATGAGCAGTTCTTC.

This clonotype has ten or more counts. The chain combines TRBV5-6 with TRBJ2-7; D may be TRBD1 (6 bases). Deletions cut 4 bases from V and 1 base from J, with 15 bases between. This CDR3 is 15 amino acids long. Germline V CDR1 and CDR2: SGHDT, YYEEEE. The CDR3 sequence is CASSPEGVVSYEQYV. The CDR3 region has the DNA TGTGCCAGCAGCCCCGAGGGGGTGGTATCCTACGAGCAGTACGTC.

V is TRBV20-1 and J is TRBJ1-1; possible D gene TRBD1, 6 bases. Germline loops: CDR1 DFQATT, CDR2 SNEGSKA (reference sequence). This CDR3 region has 14 residues. V lost 3 bases, J lost 2 bases, and 13 bases lay in between. This chain's CDR3 is CSASTGTLNTEAFF. The DNA of the CDR3 is TGCAGTGCTAGTACCGGGACACTAAACACTGAAGCTTTCTTT.

This clonotype was recorded many times. In DNA, the CDR3 is TGTGCCAGCAGTTATCCTGCCCTGCGAGAAGCGGAGACCCAGTACTTC. It encodes CASSYPALREAETQYF. The chain joins TRBV6-2 or TRBV6-3 to TRBJ2-5; D is undetermined. The CDR3 loop spans 16 amino acids. V lost 3 bases to trimming and J lost 5 bases, with 19 bases between them. Germline lookup yields CDR1 MNHEY and CDR2 SVGEGT.